The 20 T cell receptor beta chains in this list originate from one sample, sequenced in a study of T-cell reconstitution after alpha-beta-depleted transplantation in children. Preparing the TCRbeta library involved the use of unique molecular identifiers. TCRdb reanalysed the PCR reads using MiXCR and keeps one entry per CDR3 protein. The profile shows around 800,000 distinct CDR3 sequences, roughly 16% of them singletons. The specimen was PBMCs, mostly from graft donor cells, collected 360 days after TCRalphabeta/CD19-depleted stem cell transplant. The receptor set was obtained from a male patient between 5 and 17 years old who had a stem cell transplant for acute lymphoblastic leukemia, so the T cells may come from the graft donor.

A few counts support this clonotype. J is TRBJ2-5 and V is TRBV5-6; no definite D call. Between the trimmed V and J ends, which lost 0 bases and 0 bases, there was a span of 12 bases. The CDR3 has 16 amino acids. Germline values: CDR1 SGHDT, CDR2 YYEEEE. The CDR3 sequence is CASSLVRLSYQETQYF. The CDR3 bases are TGTGCCAGCAGCTTGGTCAGGTTATCATACCAAGAGACCCAGTACTTC.

This clonotype occurred a few times. The chain recombines TRBV6-5 with TRBJ2-6, with TRBD1 identical over 8 bases. The J segment lost 0 bases and the V segment lost 2 bases, leaving 6 bases of the junction unmatched. The V gene's germline CDR1 is MNHEY and CDR2 SVGAGI. The CDR3 is 18 amino acids. CDR3 sequence reads: CASSYLGQGHSGANVLTF. The CDR3 region has the DNA TGTGCCAGCAGTTACCTAGGACAGGGCCACTCTGGGGCCAACGTCCTGACTTTC.

This rearrangement joins TRBV20-1 to TRBJ2-3; 10 positions match TRBD2. J was trimmed by 0 bases and V by 4 bases; bases with no gene match: 10. Germline assignment: CDR1 DFQATT and CDR2 SNEGSKA (reference sequence). The CDR3 runs 17 residues. CDR3 region: CSATSGRGGASTDTQYF. CDR3 DNA: TGCAGTGCTACTAGCGGGAGAGGGGGGGCTAGCACAGATACGCAGTATTTT.

This clonotype was detected a few times. This chain joins TRBV9 and TRBJ2-7, with TRBD1 identical over 10 bases. The CDR3 loop spans 15 amino acids. The ends lost 5 bases at V and 5 bases at J; junction bases unmatched: 10. Germline values: CDR1 SGDLS, CDR2 YYNGEE. CDR3 nucleotide sequence: TGTGCCAGCAGTGGCCTGGGACAGGGGAGACACGAGCAGTACTTC. This translates into CASSGLGQGRHEQYF. Full variable domain (remainder filled in from reference TRBV9 and TRBJ2-7): DSGVTQTPKHLITATGQRVTLRCSPRSGDLSVYWYQQSLDQGLQFLIQYYNGEERAKGNILERFSAQQFPDLHSELNLSSLELGDSALYFCASSGLGQGRHEQYFGPGTRLTVT.

The genes are TRBV11-2 and TRBJ2-7; 8 positions match TRBD2. The length of the CDR3 is 19 residues. After removal of 2 bases from V and 1 base from J, the junction contained 16 bases not matched to a gene. The germline CDR1 and CDR2 sequences are SGHAT and FQNNGV. The CDR3 sequence is CASSLRIPILAGSSYEQYF. DNA of the CDR3: TGTGCCAGCAGCTTAAGGATTCCTATCTTAGCGGGATCGTCCTACGAGCAGTACTTC. Together with reference TRBV11-2 and TRBJ2-7, the CDR3 gives the full variable domain: EAGVAQSPRYKIIEKRQSVAFWCNPISGHATLYWYQQILGQGPKLLIQFQNNGVVDDSQLPKDRFSAERLKGVDSTLKIQPAKLEDSAVYLCASSLRIPILAGSSYEQYFGPGTRLTVT.

J is TRBJ2-2 and V is TRBV7-3; D call uncertain. Trimming stripped 3 bases from V and 6 bases from J, with 11 bases between. The germline gives CDR1 SGHTA, CDR2 FQGTGA. The CDR3 consists of 14 residues. The CDR3 DNA sequence: TGTGCCAGCAGCTTCGAAAGGATCCCCGGGGAGCTGTTTTTT. This translates into CASSFERIPGELFF.

The gene calls are TRBV3-1 and TRBJ2-3, with TRBD1 as a possible D gene (5 bases). Trimming removed 0 bases from V and 2 bases from J, with 18 bases in between. This CDR3 has 18 residues. In germline, CDR1 is LGHDT, CDR2 YNNKEL (reference sequence). The CDR3 is CASSQEIQEQQHTDTQYF. CDR3 DNA sequence: TGTGCCAGCAGCCAAGAGATACAGGAGCAGCAACACACAGATACGCAGTATTTT.

The chain carries TRBV5-4 and TRBJ2-2; D gene ambiguous. The CDR3 covers 12 residues. Germline V gives CDR1 SGHNT, CDR2 YYREEE (reference sequence). The ends were cut back, 4 bases at V and 6 bases at J, with 7 bases in the middle. In nucleotides, the CDR3 is TGTGCCAGCAGCAACATGGCCGGGGAGCTGTTTTTT. Translated: CASSNMAGELFF.

The chain recombines TRBV12-3 or TRBV12-4 with TRBJ1-1; 10 bases map to TRBD1. The CDR3 has 17 residues. The trim removed 0 bases at V and 5 bases at J, leaving 9 bases unmatched. The CDR3 bases are TGTGCCAGCAGTTTAGCACGGGACAGGGGATCGGGAACTGAAGCTTTCTTT. The encoded protein is CASSLARDRGSGTEAFF.

The chain's CDR3 is CASSFGTGSTGNTIYF. The DNA of the CDR3 is TGCGCCAGCAGCTTCGGGACAGGGAGTACTGGAAACACCATATATTTT. The chain links TRBV5-1 to TRBJ1-3; 9 bases map to TRBD1. The CDR3 spans 16 residues. Germline V CDR1 and CDR2: SGHRS, YFSETQ. Trimming cost V 2 bases and J 2 bases; bases outside gene matches: 5.

The CDR3 spells CASSYGWEYNSPLHF. In nucleotides, the CDR3 is TGTGCCAGCAGTTATGGTTGGGAGTATAATTCACCCCTCCACTTT. The gene calls are TRBV6-5 and TRBJ1-6; no firm D call. V was clipped by 3 bases and J by 4 bases, with 10 bases between them. The CDR3 has 15 amino acids. Germline lookup yields CDR1 MNHEY and CDR2 SVGAGI.

This clonotype was recorded at least ten times. This chain connects TRBV10-3 to TRBJ1-1; D remains ambiguous. Trimming left V 7 bases short and J 7 bases short, with 10 bases between. The CDR3 length is 11 residues. Germline lookup yields CDR1 ENHRY and CDR2 SYGVKD. CDR3 loop: CAITGEGEAFF. As DNA, the CDR3 is TGTGCCATCACCGGGGAGGGTGAAGCTTTCTTT.

The gene calls are TRBV29-1 and TRBJ2-7, with D maybe TRBD1 (6 bases). CDR1 is SQVTM, CDR2 ANQGSEA, per germline. The CDR3 runs to 14 residues. The ends were cut back, 2 bases at V and 3 bases at J, with 14 bases in the middle. The CDR3 sequence: CSVEQQGAIYEQYF. The DNA of the CDR3 is TGCAGCGTTGAACAACAGGGTGCAATCTACGAGCAGTACTTC.

In its sample, this clonotype was seen a few times. This sequence joins TRBV7-6 and TRBJ2-1; 11 positions match TRBD2. The germline CDR1 and CDR2 sequences are SGHVS and FNYEAQ. V gave up 0 bases and J gave up 0 bases; unmatched junction bases: 10. The CDR3 is 20 amino acids. Written as DNA, the CDR3 is TGTGCCAGCAGCTTAGCCCTGCTAGCGGGAGGACCGAGCTCCTACAATGAGCAGTTCTTC. As protein: CASSLALLAGGPSSYNEQFF.

This clonotype was observed at least ten times. The J gene is TRBJ1-3, the V gene TRBV5-1; D is perhaps TRBD1 (5 bases). V was cut by 4 bases and J by 2 bases, with 10 bases left in between. Per germline, CDR1 SGHRS and CDR2 YFSETQ. This CDR3 region has 14 residues. The CDR3 nucleotides read TGCGCCAGCAGCCGGGGCAACGCTGGAAACACCATATATTTT. Translated: CASSRGNAGNTIYF.

This clonotype came up many times. V usage is TRBV10-3 and J usage is TRBJ2-3, with 11 positions matching TRBD1. Germline V gives CDR1 ENHRY, CDR2 SYGVKD. The CDR3 length is 15 residues. J was trimmed by 2 bases and V by 6 bases; bases with no gene match: 4. The DNA of the CDR3 is TGTGCCATCAGGGGGGACAGGGGGAACACAGATACGCAGTATTTT. This translates into CAIRGDRGNTDTQYF.

The chain uses TRBV11-2 and TRBJ2-1, with no clear D. The V end was cut by 5 bases, the J end by 3 bases, with 23 bases between. CDR3 length equals 18 residues. Germline V gene data show CDR1 as SGHAT and CDR2 as FQNNGV. The DNA of the CDR3 is TGTGCCAGCAGCGGAAAGGATGCCGGAAAAGGGAACTACAATGAGCAGTTCTTC. It yields the protein CASSGKDAGKGNYNEQFF.

V gene TRBV4-1 combines with J gene TRBJ2-1; D ambiguous. Germline V gene sequence: CDR1 MGHRA, CDR2 YSYEKL. V lost 6 bases to trimming and J lost 7 bases, with 10 bases between them. The CDR3 has 12 amino acids. CDR3 sequence: CASRAGRNEQFF. In nucleotides, the CDR3 is TGCGCCAGCAGGGCCGGTAGGAATGAGCAGTTCTTC.

A word on this clonotype: One end of the junction does not line up with germline, which may come from a read error. The V call is TRBV11-1, the J call TRBJ2-2, with TRBD2 identical over 15 bases. The germline V gene encodes CDR1 SGHAT and CDR2 FQDESV (reference sequence). The CDR3 has 18 amino acids. Written as DNA, the CDR3 is TGTGCCAGCAGCACCCGGACTAGCGGGAGGGCAGAGACCGGGGAGCTGATTTTT. This gives the protein CASSTRTSGRAETGELIF.

This clonotype came up once. CDR3 sequence reads: CSARDQGYNQPQHF. DNA for the CDR3: TGCAGTGCTAGAGACCAGGGATACAATCAGCCCCAGCATTTT. This chain uses TRBV20-1 with TRBJ1-5; TRBD1 is a possible D gene (5 bases). CDR3 length: 14 amino acids. V gave up 0 bases and J gave up 3 bases, with 9 bases separating them. CDR1 DFQATT and CDR2 SNEGSKA come from the germline V gene (reference sequence).